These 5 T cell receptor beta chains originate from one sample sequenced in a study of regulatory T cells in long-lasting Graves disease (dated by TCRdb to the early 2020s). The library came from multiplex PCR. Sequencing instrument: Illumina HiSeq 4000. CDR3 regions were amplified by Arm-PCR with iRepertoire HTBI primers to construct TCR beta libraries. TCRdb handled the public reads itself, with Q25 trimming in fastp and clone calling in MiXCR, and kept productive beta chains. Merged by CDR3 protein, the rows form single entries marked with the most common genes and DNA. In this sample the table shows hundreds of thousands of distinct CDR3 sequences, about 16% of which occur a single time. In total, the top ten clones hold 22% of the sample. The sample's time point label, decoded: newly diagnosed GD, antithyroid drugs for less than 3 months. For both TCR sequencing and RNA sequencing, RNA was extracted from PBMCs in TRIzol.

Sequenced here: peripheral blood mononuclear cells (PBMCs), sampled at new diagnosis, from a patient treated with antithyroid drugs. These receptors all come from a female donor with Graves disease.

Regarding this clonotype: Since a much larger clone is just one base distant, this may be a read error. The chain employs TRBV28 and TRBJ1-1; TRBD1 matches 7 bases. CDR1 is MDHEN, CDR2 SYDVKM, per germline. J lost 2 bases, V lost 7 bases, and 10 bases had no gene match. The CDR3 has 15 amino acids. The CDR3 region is CASTTEGAINTEAFF. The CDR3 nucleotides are TGTGCCAGCACTACCGAGGGGGCGATTAACACTGAAGCTTTCTTT.

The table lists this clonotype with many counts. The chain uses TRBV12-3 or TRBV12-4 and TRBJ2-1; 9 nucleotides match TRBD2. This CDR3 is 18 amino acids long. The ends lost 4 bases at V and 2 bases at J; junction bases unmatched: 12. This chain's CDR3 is CASSYTSQRTSAYNEQFF. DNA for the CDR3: TGTGCCAGCAGTTATACCTCACAAAGGACTAGCGCCTACAATGAGCAGTTCTTC.

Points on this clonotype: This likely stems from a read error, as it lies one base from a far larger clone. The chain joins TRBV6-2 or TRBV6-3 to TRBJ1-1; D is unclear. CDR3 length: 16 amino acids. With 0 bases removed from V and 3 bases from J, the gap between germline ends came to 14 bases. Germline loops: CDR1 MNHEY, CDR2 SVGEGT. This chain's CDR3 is CASSYSNRRMDTEAFF. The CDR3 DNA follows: TGTGCCAGCAGTTACTCGAATAGGAGAATGGACACTGAAGCTTTCTTT.

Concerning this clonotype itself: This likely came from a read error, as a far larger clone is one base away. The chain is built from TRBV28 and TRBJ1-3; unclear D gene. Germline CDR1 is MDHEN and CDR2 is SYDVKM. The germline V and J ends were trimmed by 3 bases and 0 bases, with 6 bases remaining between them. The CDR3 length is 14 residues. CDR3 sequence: CASSLNSSGNTIYF. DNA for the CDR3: TGTGCCAGCAGTTTGAACAGCTCTGGAAACACCATATATTTT.

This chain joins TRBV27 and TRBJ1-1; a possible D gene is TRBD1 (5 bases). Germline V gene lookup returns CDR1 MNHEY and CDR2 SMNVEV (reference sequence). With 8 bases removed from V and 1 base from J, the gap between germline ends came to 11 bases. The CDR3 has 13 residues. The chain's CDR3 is CASLDGGNTEAFF. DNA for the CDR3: TGTGCCAGCCTCGACGGGGGGAACACTGAAGCTTTCTTT.